This T cell receptor beta chain was retrieved from a study of cytomegalovirus exposure and HLA in healthy donors. General study findings and limits: CMV antigen specificity of three CMV-associated chains was confirmed in vitro. Subsequent analysis showed first-cohort TCR clusters tending to co-occur in 120 validation repertoires.

With regard to this clone: Its antigen is unknown.

Only in-frame clones appear in the TCRdb table, and some are missing; sequencing was by immunoSEQ multiplex PCR. The repertoire holds roughly 120,000 clones, with about nine tenths as singletons. The germline V gene has CDR1 SNHLY and CDR2 FYNNEI. The CDR3 runs to 12 residues. V was clipped by 7 bases and J by 4 bases, with 9 bases between them. The receptor was isolated from a woman between 18 and 29 years old in good health and CMV-seronegative. The genes are TRBV2 and TRBJ2-3, with a possible D match to TRBD2 (5 bases). The specimen sequenced was PBMCs. CDR3 protein: CASMELADTQYF. The CDR3 region has the DNA TGTGCCAGCATGGAACTAGCAGATACGCAGTATTTT.